These 18 T cell receptor beta chains were sequenced from one sample in a study of blood T cell repertoires in COVID-19. Method: immunoSEQ multiplex PCR; TCRdb's copy keeps in-frame clones and lacks some. The table records around 280,000 clones, nearly 90% of them present only once. Sequenced material: peripheral blood. These receptors were obtained from a woman aged 25 to 45 with COVID-19, enrolled during active disease.

This sequence joins TRBV6-5 and TRBJ2-1; D is ambiguous. Trimming stripped 6 bases from V and 10 bases from J, with 10 bases between. The CDR3 contains 11 residues. Germline V lookup: CDR1 MNHEY, CDR2 SVGAGI. The CDR3 coding sequence is TGTGCCAGCAGCCCAGGATGGGAGCAGTTCTTC. The encoded protein is CASSPGWEQFF.

The chain joins TRBV10-3 to TRBJ2-1, with D perhaps TRBD1 (5 bases). CDR1 and CDR2 from the germline V gene are ENHRY and SYGVKD. The CDR3 contains 15 residues. V was shortened by 3 bases and J by 0 bases, with 9 bases between the two germline ends. The CDR3 bases are TGTGCCATCAGTGAAAGACAGAGCTCCTACAATGAGCAGTTCTTC. It yields the protein CAISERQSSYNEQFF.

The V call is TRBV5-8, the J call TRBJ1-5, with 7 bases that match TRBD1. CDR3 length: 14 amino acids. With 4 bases clipped from V and 6 bases from J, the junction kept 7 bases outside the gene matches. From germline, CDR1 is SGHTS and CDR2 YDEGEE. CDR3 residues: CASSGRQGSQPQHF. The CDR3 nucleotides are TGTGCCAGCAGCGGACGACAGGGTTCTCAGCCCCAGCATTTT.

This chain connects TRBV7-8 to TRBJ1-2; D might be TRBD1 (5 bases). Trimming took 0 bases from V and 9 from J, leaving 14 bases between them. CDR1 and CDR2 (germline): SGHVS, FQNEAQ. This CDR3 spans 14 amino acids. DNA of the CDR3: TGTGCCAGCAGCTTAGCGCTCAGGGTTAATAGCTACACCTTC. Residues: CASSLALRVNSYTF.

The V call is TRBV6-5, the J call TRBJ2-7; a weak D match, TRBD1 (5 bases). Trimming removed 6 bases from V and 0 bases from J, with 9 bases in between. This CDR3 spans 13 amino acids. Germline-derived CDR1 and CDR2 are MNHEY and SVGAGI. The CDR3 region has the DNA TGTGCCAGCAGCGTACAGGTCTCCTACGAGCAGTACTTC. It is translated as CASSVQVSYEQYF.

For the CDR3, the DNA is TGTGCCATCAGTGAGCAGGGGGCGCGAGGCTACACCTTC. It encodes CAISEQGARGYTF. The chain combines TRBV10-3 with TRBJ1-2, with TRBD1 identical over 8 bases. The CDR3 contains 13 residues. Germline V gene data show CDR1 as ENHRY and CDR2 as SYGVKD. The ends lost 2 bases at V and 8 bases at J; junction bases unmatched: 4.

The chain links TRBV10-1 to TRBJ1-1; no reliable D call. V was clipped by 5 bases and J by 8 bases, with 9 bases between them. The CDR3 is 11 amino acids. The germline CDR1 and CDR2 sequences are WNHNN and SYGVQD (reference sequence). Here the CDR3 reads CASSSRWEAFF. In DNA, the CDR3 is TGCGCCAGCAGTTCGCGTTGGGAAGCTTTCTTT.

The genes are TRBV11-3 and TRBJ2-5, with 11 bases that match TRBD2. The germline CDR1 and CDR2 sequences are SGHNT and YENEEA. Trimming removed 1 base from V and 4 bases from J; junction bases left unmatched: 5. The CDR3 is 16 amino acids. The CDR3 protein is CASSLVISGGAETQYF. Here the CDR3 DNA reads TGTGCCAGCAGCTTAGTTATTAGCGGGGGGGCAGAGACCCAGTACTTC.

The chain uses TRBV27 and TRBJ2-3, with TRBD2 matching 7 bases. This CDR3 is 14 amino acids long. With V trimmed by 6 bases and J by 4 bases, 7 bases remained unmatched. CDR1 is MNHEY, CDR2 SMNVEV, per germline (reference sequence). CDR3 nucleotide sequence: TGTGCCAGCAGACTCGGACGGGGGGCAGATACGCAGTATTTT. Protein sequence: CASRLGRGADTQYF.

The chain recombines TRBV2 with TRBJ1-2; D gene unclear. Germline V gives CDR1 SNHLY, CDR2 FYNNEI. V lost 2 bases to trimming and J lost 6 bases, with 10 bases between them. The CDR3 has 13 residues. The CDR3 spells CASSERGTDGYTF. The DNA of the CDR3 is TGTGCCAGCAGTGAACGGGGTACTGATGGCTACACCTTC.

This chain uses TRBV7-8 with TRBJ2-5; weak D call: TRBD2 (6 bases). Germline CDR1 is SGHVS and CDR2 is FQNEAQ. Trimming removed 1 base at V and 1 base at J, with 16 bases between. The CDR3 has 17 residues. In DNA form, the CDR3 reads TGTGCCAGCAGCTTAGTCCGGCGCGGGGCCACCCAAGAGACCCAGTACTTC. Translated: CASSLVRRGATQETQYF.

Written as DNA, the CDR3 is TGTGCCAGCAGCTTGGGGGCCAGCCTTAATGGCTACACCTTC. Translating gives CASSLGASLNGYTF. The rearrangement uses TRBV5-5 and TRBJ1-2; D ambiguous. The V gene's germline CDR1 is SGHKS and CDR2 YYEKEE (reference sequence). This CDR3 has 14 amino acids. Trimming left V 0 bases short and J 6 bases short, with 12 bases between.

This chain links TRBV7-9 with TRBJ1-2; tentatively, D is TRBD1 (6 bases). Trimming removed 2 bases from V and 6 bases from J, with 10 bases in between. The CDR3 runs 13 residues. From germline, CDR1 is SEHNR and CDR2 FQNEAQ (reference sequence). Here the CDR3 DNA reads TGTGCCAGCAGCTTAACGGGGGGCGATGGCTACACCTTC. Residues: CASSLTGGDGYTF.

The chain has TRBV4-1 and TRBJ2-1; D possibly corresponds to TRBD1 (6 bases). The CDR3 is 16 amino acids. V was clipped by 2 bases and J by 3 bases, with 14 bases between them. CDR1 is MGHRA, CDR2 YSYEKL, per germline. The CDR3 bases are TGCGCCAGCAGCCAACCCACTAGAGGGGGCTACAATGAGCAGTTCTTC. It yields the protein CASSQPTRGGYNEQFF.

CDR3 nucleotides: TGCGCCAGCAGCCCCTGCTGCGGAGGGTTCTCTGGAAACACCATATATTTT. Translating it yields CASSPCCGGFSGNTIYF. The chain recombines TRBV4-1 with TRBJ1-3; D remains unclear. There are 17 residues in the CDR3. V was clipped by 4 bases and J by 0 bases, with 16 bases between them. Germline CDR1 is MGHRA and CDR2 is YSYEKL.

V gene TRBV19 combines with J gene TRBJ1-1; no reliable D call. The V end lost 9 bases, the J end lost 5 bases, and 4 bases lay between the germline ends. The germline V gene encodes CDR1 LNHDA and CDR2 SQIVND (reference sequence). The CDR3 consists of 9 residues. The CDR3 is CASGTEAFF. In DNA form, the CDR3 reads TGTGCCAGCGGGACTGAAGCTTTCTTT.

The chain recombines TRBV10-2 with TRBJ1-6; no definite D call. This CDR3 is 11 amino acids long. Germline assignment: CDR1 WSHSY and CDR2 SAAADI. Trimming left V 6 bases short and J 8 bases short, with 5 bases between. This CDR3 is CASRADSPLHF. In DNA, the CDR3 is TGCGCCAGCAGGGCCGATTCACCCCTCCACTTT.

The chain employs TRBV5-1 and TRBJ1-5, with D possibly being TRBD1 (6 bases). The CDR3 totals 14 residues. Germline V gene sequence: CDR1 SGHRS, CDR2 YFSETQ. V lost 0 bases to trimming and J lost 5 bases, with 9 bases between them. CDR3 in DNA: TGCGCCAGCAGCTTGGGGCCAGGGGATCAGCCCCAGCATTTT. This codes for CASSLGPGDQPQHF.